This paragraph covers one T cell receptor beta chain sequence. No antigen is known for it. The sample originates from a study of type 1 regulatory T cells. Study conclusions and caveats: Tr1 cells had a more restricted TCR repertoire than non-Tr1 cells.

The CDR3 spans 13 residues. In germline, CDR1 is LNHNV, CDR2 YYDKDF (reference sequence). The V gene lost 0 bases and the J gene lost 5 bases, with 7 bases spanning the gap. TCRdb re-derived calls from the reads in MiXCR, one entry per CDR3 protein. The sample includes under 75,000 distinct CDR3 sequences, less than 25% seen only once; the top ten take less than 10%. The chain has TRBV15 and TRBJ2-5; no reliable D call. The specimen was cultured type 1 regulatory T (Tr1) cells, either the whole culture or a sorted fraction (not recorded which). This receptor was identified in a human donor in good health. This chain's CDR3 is CATSRDREETQYF. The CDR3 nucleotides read TGTGCCACCAGCAGAGATCGAGAGGAGACCCAGTACTTC.